Sequencing of this T cell receptor (beta chain) was carried out in a study of response to subunit inactivated influenza vaccine. Whole-study findings and limits: The authors suggested that every seasonal influenza vaccination recruits few new T cells.

TCRdb independently ran MiXCR on the RT-PCR reads; one entry per CDR3 protein. In the table there are fewer than 550,000 distinct CDR3 sequences, around 25% of which are singletons. With regard to this clonotype: Its antigen remains unidentified.

This TCR was sampled from a man over 45 who received an inactivated influenza vaccine. Sequencing used CD4+ T cells sorted from PBMCs, obtained approximately 5 days after vaccination.

CDR3 in amino acids: CSAIELAENTDTQYF. In nucleotides, the CDR3 is TGCAGTGCTATAGAACTAGCGGAGAACACAGATACGCAGTATTTT. The V gene is TRBV20-1, the J gene TRBJ2-3; 8 bases align to TRBD2. J lost 2 bases, V lost 4 bases, and 8 bases had no gene match. From germline, CDR1 is DFQATT and CDR2 SNEGSKA (reference sequence). The CDR3 has 15 amino acids.